This is a list of T cell receptor beta chains from one sample in a study of identical twins. TCRdb redid the calling of the 5' RACE reads with MiXCR, one entry per CDR3 protein. In the table there are about 570,000 distinct CDR3 sequences, more than 9% of which are singletons. The sample was also reused in another study, on yellow fever vaccine responses in identical twins.

Sequenced: PBMCs. The receptors shown here come from a woman aged 18-30 years in good health. Both conserved end residues are part of each CDR3. Each record gives: clone size, J gene, D gene, V gene, CDR3 DNA, CDR3 protein. The D gene is left open where the match is weak. For some rows the clone size is stated as once, few or many, or as a class when expanded; others skip it.

clone_size: -
j_call: TRBJ2-7
d_call: -
v_call: TRBV4-1
cdr3_nt: TGCGCCAGCAGCCAAGAGGCCAGGGTCTACGAGCAGTACTTC
cdr3_aa: CASSQEARVYEQYF

clone_size: few
j_call: TRBJ1-2
d_call: TRBD1
v_call: TRBV7-9
cdr3_nt: TGTGCCAGCAGCGTACCCTCCGGGACAGCTTTAAACTATGGCTACACCTTC
cdr3_aa: CASSVPSGTALNYGYTF

clone_size: -
j_call: TRBJ2-2
d_call: TRBD2
v_call: TRBV11-2
cdr3_nt: TGTGCCAGCAGCCACCATGGTACTAGCGGGAGTCGGGACACCGGGGAGCTGTTTTTT
cdr3_aa: CASSHHGTSGSRDTGELFF

clone_size: few
j_call: TRBJ2-2
d_call: -
v_call: TRBV7-2
cdr3_nt: TGTGCCAGCAGCCCATCCGGGACAAAATACACCGGGGAGCTGTTTTTT
cdr3_aa: CASSPSGTKYTGELFF

clone_size: -
j_call: TRBJ2-1
d_call: -
v_call: TRBV7-3
cdr3_nt: TGTGCCAGCAGCTTACCCCAGGGGGGAAAAAATGAGCAGTTCTTC
cdr3_aa: CASSLPQGGKNEQFF

clone_size: -
j_call: TRBJ2-1
d_call: -
v_call: TRBV5-5
cdr3_nt: TGTGCCAGCAGCTTGTGGCACGGAACCTACAATGAGCAGTTCTTC
cdr3_aa: CASSLWHGTYNEQFF

clone_size: few
j_call: TRBJ2-1
d_call: -
v_call: TRBV20-1
cdr3_nt: TGCAGTGCTAGAGGAAGGAGACCGGATATCTATGAGCAGTTCTTC
cdr3_aa: CSARGRRPDIYEQFF

clone_size: many
j_call: TRBJ1-2
d_call: TRBD1
v_call: TRBV5-4
cdr3_nt: TGTGCCAGCAGTTTGGGACAGGGGGGCTATGGCTACACCTTC
cdr3_aa: CASSLGQGGYGYTF

clone_size: many
j_call: TRBJ2-3
d_call: TRBD2
v_call: TRBV10-3
cdr3_nt: TGTGCCATCAGGGGACTAGCGGGGACGGGCCCAGATACGCAGTATTTT
cdr3_aa: CAIRGLAGTGPDTQYF

clone_size: -
j_call: TRBJ2-7
d_call: TRBD2
v_call: TRBV20-1
cdr3_nt: TGCAGTGCTAGAATGGCGGGGGGATACGAGCAGTACTTC
cdr3_aa: CSARMAGGYEQYF

clone_size: many
j_call: TRBJ2-1
d_call: -
v_call: TRBV5-1
cdr3_nt: TGCGCCAGCAGCCCGATGTTCGGGTACCCCAATGAGCAGTTCTTC
cdr3_aa: CASSPMFGYPNEQFF

clone_size: many
j_call: TRBJ1-1
d_call: -
v_call: TRBV4-2
cdr3_nt: TGTGCCAGCAGCCAAGAGGGGGCGAGGCCCACTGAAGCTTTCTTT
cdr3_aa: CASSQEGARPTEAFF

clone_size: few
j_call: TRBJ2-3
d_call: TRBD2
v_call: TRBV7-9
cdr3_nt: TGTGCCAGCAGCTTAGCGGAGATAGCGGGAGATACGCAGTATTTT
cdr3_aa: CASSLAEIAGDTQYF

clone_size: many
j_call: TRBJ2-1
d_call: -
v_call: TRBV7-4
cdr3_nt: TGTGCCAGCAGCTTAGCTGAGCAGTTCTTC
cdr3_aa: CASSLAEQFF

clone_size: many
j_call: TRBJ2-3
d_call: TRBD2
v_call: TRBV6-2/TRBV6-3
cdr3_nt: TGTGCCAGCAGCCCCAGTGGGCTAGCGGGGGCAGATACGCAGTATTTT
cdr3_aa: CASSPSGLAGADTQYF

clone_size: -
j_call: TRBJ2-2
d_call: TRBD1
v_call: TRBV20-1
cdr3_nt: TGCAGTGCGACGGGACAGACCACCGGGGAGCTGTTTTTT
cdr3_aa: CSATGQTTGELFF

clone_size: few
j_call: TRBJ2-1
d_call: TRBD2
v_call: TRBV20-1
cdr3_nt: TGCAGTGCTAGAGTCGTCGGGTTTAGCGGGTTCCGCTCCTACAATGAGCAGTTCTTC
cdr3_aa: CSARVVGFSGFRSYNEQFF

clone_size: -
j_call: TRBJ2-7
d_call: -
v_call: TRBV28
cdr3_nt: TGTGACAGCAGTTTTGCGACAGAGACCTACGAGCAGTACTTC
cdr3_aa: CDSSFATETYEQYF

clone_size: -
j_call: TRBJ2-7
d_call: TRBD1
v_call: TRBV18
cdr3_nt: TGTGCCAGCGAAGGGACAGGCGAGCAGTACTTC
cdr3_aa: CASEGTGEQYF

clone_size: many
j_call: TRBJ2-7
d_call: -
v_call: TRBV15
cdr3_nt: TGTGCCACCAGCAGAGGGCTAACAGGATCCTACGAGCAGTACTTC
cdr3_aa: CATSRGLTGSYEQYF

clone_size: few
j_call: TRBJ2-7
d_call: -
v_call: TRBV20-1
cdr3_nt: TGCAGTGCTAGAGGACGGGACTTCGTAAACTTC
cdr3_aa: CSARGRDFVNF

clone_size: many
j_call: TRBJ2-1
d_call: TRBD2
v_call: TRBV4-2
cdr3_nt: TGTGCCAGCAGCCAAGATCGAGGTTCGGCGGGGGGACGCTCCTACAATGAGCAGTTCTTC
cdr3_aa: CASSQDRGSAGGRSYNEQFF

clone_size: many
j_call: TRBJ2-7
d_call: TRBD2
v_call: TRBV12-3/TRBV12-4
cdr3_nt: TGTGCCAGCAGTTACGGGGGGGGCCCCAGCTCCTACGAGCAGTACTTC
cdr3_aa: CASSYGGGPSSYEQYF

clone_size: -
j_call: TRBJ2-3
d_call: -
v_call: TRBV6-5
cdr3_nt: TGTGCCAGCAGTTACTCGAGGGGACTGGAATCCACAGATACGCAGTATTTT
cdr3_aa: CASSYSRGLESTDTQYF

clone_size: -
j_call: TRBJ2-1
d_call: -
v_call: TRBV12-3/TRBV12-4
cdr3_nt: TGTACCAGCAGTTTAGGGGCGGGACAGCAACAAATATACAATGAGCAGTTCTTC
cdr3_aa: CTSSLGAGQQQIYNEQFF

clone_size: few
j_call: TRBJ2-7
d_call: -
v_call: TRBV25-1
cdr3_nt: TGTGCCAGCAGTGAATATGGGGGGCGCGGATCCTACGAGCAGTACTTC
cdr3_aa: CASSEYGGRGSYEQYF

clone_size: few
j_call: TRBJ2-3
d_call: -
v_call: TRBV28
cdr3_nt: TGTGCCAGCAGCTCCCCGCCACTACCTCCGGATACGCAGTATTTT
cdr3_aa: CASSSPPLPPDTQYF

clone_size: -
j_call: TRBJ2-5
d_call: -
v_call: TRBV7-9
cdr3_nt: TGTGCCAGCAGCATCAGCGAGACCCAGTACTTC
cdr3_aa: CASSISETQYF

clone_size: many
j_call: TRBJ2-2
d_call: -
v_call: TRBV5-1
cdr3_nt: TGCGCCAGCAGCTTCGATGGGAACACCGGGGAGCTGTTTTTT
cdr3_aa: CASSFDGNTGELFF

clone_size: many
j_call: TRBJ2-1
d_call: -
v_call: TRBV6-2/TRBV6-3
cdr3_nt: TGTGCCAGCAGTTATGGGATGTGGGGGAAAACGTACAATGAGCAGTTCTTC
cdr3_aa: CASSYGMWGKTYNEQFF

clone_size: -
j_call: TRBJ2-7
d_call: -
v_call: TRBV7-9
cdr3_nt: TGTGCCAGCAGCCCGAGCGGCCTCTGGGAGCAGTACTTC
cdr3_aa: CASSPSGLWEQYF

clone_size: -
j_call: TRBJ2-1
d_call: TRBD2
v_call: TRBV15
cdr3_nt: TGTGCCACCAGCAGAGAAAGTAGCGGGAGCGCCTCCTACAATGAGCAGTTCTTC
cdr3_aa: CATSRESSGSASYNEQFF

clone_size: -
j_call: TRBJ2-7
d_call: TRBD1
v_call: TRBV19
cdr3_nt: TGTGCCAGTAGTATCCGACGATCCGACAGGGAACCCTACGAGCAGTACTTC
cdr3_aa: CASSIRRSDREPYEQYF

clone_size: -
j_call: TRBJ2-7
d_call: TRBD1
v_call: TRBV10-3
cdr3_nt: TGTGCCATCAGTGAGGGGACAGGGATCTACGAGCAGTACTTC
cdr3_aa: CAISEGTGIYEQYF

clone_size: many
j_call: TRBJ2-7
d_call: TRBD1
v_call: TRBV20-1
cdr3_nt: TGCAGTGCTAGAGGGGGGGACAGGGGCTACGAGCAGTACTTC
cdr3_aa: CSARGGDRGYEQYF

clone_size: few
j_call: TRBJ2-3
d_call: TRBD1
v_call: TRBV10-3
cdr3_nt: TGTGCCATCAGTGATACCGACAGGGGTAGCACAGATACGCAGTATTTT
cdr3_aa: CAISDTDRGSTDTQYF

clone_size: few
j_call: TRBJ2-7
d_call: TRBD2
v_call: TRBV4-1
cdr3_nt: TGCGCCAGCAGCCAAGAATTAGCGGGAAAGTACGAGCAGTACTTC
cdr3_aa: CASSQELAGKYEQYF

clone_size: many
j_call: TRBJ2-1
d_call: -
v_call: TRBV25-1
cdr3_nt: TGTGCCAGCAGTGAAGAAGGCAGGGGGGCCTACAATGAGCAGTTCTTC
cdr3_aa: CASSEEGRGAYNEQFF

clone_size: many
j_call: TRBJ2-7
d_call: -
v_call: TRBV3-1
cdr3_nt: TGTGCCAGCAGCCAAGATCTGGGGAATTCCTACGAGCAGTACTTC
cdr3_aa: CASSQDLGNSYEQYF

clone_size: few
j_call: TRBJ2-7
d_call: -
v_call: TRBV6-2/TRBV6-3
cdr3_nt: TGTGCCAGCAGTTACGGGACTCTCTACGAGCAGTACTTC
cdr3_aa: CASSYGTLYEQYF

clone_size: -
j_call: TRBJ2-3
d_call: -
v_call: TRBV4-3
cdr3_nt: TGCGCCAGCAGCCGAGAGTGGACGGCATCTTGGACAGATACGCAGTATTTT
cdr3_aa: CASSREWTASWTDTQYF

clone_size: -
j_call: TRBJ2-2
d_call: -
v_call: TRBV10-2
cdr3_nt: TGCGCCAGGAGGCCCGGGACACTCAACACCGGGGAGCTGTTTTTT
cdr3_aa: CARRPGTLNTGELFF

clone_size: few
j_call: TRBJ2-2
d_call: TRBD2
v_call: TRBV20-1
cdr3_nt: TGCAGTGCCCCCCTGCGGGGGATCGTTAAAGGCGGGGAGCTGTTTTTT
cdr3_aa: CSAPLRGIVKGGELFF

clone_size: -
j_call: TRBJ2-7
d_call: -
v_call: TRBV6-1
cdr3_nt: TGTGCCAGCAGTGAAGAGGGTTTGGGACACCAATACGAGCAGTACTTC
cdr3_aa: CASSEEGLGHQYEQYF